This T cell receptor (beta chain) was identified during a study of shared clonotypes between healthy human individuals. Study-level background: In total, the donors were two women and a few men aged 18 to 49.

It was about 210 ng DNA, about 30,000 T cell genomes, that sorted-subset replicate PCRs used. Repertoires were generated with immunoSEQ multiplex PCR, while TCRdb's copy carries only in-frame clones and drops some. The data hold more than 900,000 clones, with around 78% observed a single time. Only one count was recorded for this clone. This CDR3 has 13 residues. The V gene lost 5 bases and the J gene lost 3 bases, with 9 bases spanning the gap. Germline lookup yields CDR1 LNHDA and CDR2 SQIVND (reference sequence). The split of CD4+ cells yielded CD45RA+ naive and CD45RA-negative memory subsets. V gene TRBV19 combines with J gene TRBJ2-3; D not certain. Sequencing was performed on memory CD4+ T cells from PBMCs. As for subset: CD45RA-negative fraction. The receptor comes from a man aged 18 to 30 in good health. Some clones in this sample may be carry-over from other donors' samples. This chain's CDR3 is CASSSRDTDTQYF. As DNA, the CDR3 is TGTGCCAGTAGTTCCCGAGATACAGATACGCAGTATTTT.